The clone carrying this TCR beta chain was seen a few times. Individuals aged roughly 18 to 95 years were recruited from 24 US areas. This sample was included in a study of blood T cell repertoires in COVID-19. Overall study: In each case, the material was cDNA or gDNA derived from T cells, B-cell-depleted T cells, or PBMCs.

Original processing methods: Cell counts per sample came from amplifying reference gene primers. Measured with immunoSEQ multiplex PCR; TCRdb has only the in-frame clones, and not every one. D and trimming were read from the DNA, whereas the V and J calls and clone size are those reported in that table. The table has 160,000 or so clones, 87% seen once. This CDR3 has 16 residues. V dropped 1 base and J dropped 4 bases, with 15 bases sitting between them. Germline V CDR1 and CDR2: SNHLY, FYNNEI. The chain uses TRBV2 and TRBJ2-3; possible D gene TRBD2, 6 bases. The source material was PBMCs or T cells enriched from blood (not recorded which). This clonotype originated in a human donor with acute COVID-19. The donor label of this sample is uncertain. For the CDR3, the DNA is TGTGCCAGCAGTGAAGAAGCAGGAGGGTCAGCAGATACGCAGTATTTT. It specifies CASSEEAGGSADTQYF. Looking up the rest from reference TRBV2 and TRBJ2-3 gives the full variable domain: EPEVTQTPSHQVTQMGQEVILRCVPISNHLYFYWYRQILGQKVEFLVSFYNNEISEKSEIFDDQFSVERPDGSNFTLKIRSTKLEDSAMYFCASSEEAGGSADTQYFGPGTRLTVL.